This T cell receptor (beta chain) appears in the sequencing data of a study of blood T cell repertoires in COVID-19. Study background: Samples came from the United States, Italy and Spain, spanning acute and convalescent COVID-19.

The data were produced by immunoSEQ multiplex PCR, yet TCRdb's version contains in-frame clones alone and is incomplete. Of over 300,000 clones detected, roughly 89% appear once; the ten largest clones hold around 7%. Trimming pared 6 bases from V and 4 bases from J, leaving 12 bases between. CDR3 size: 13 residues. Sequencing was done on a sample of peripheral blood. The TCR was taken from a young man with active or convalescent COVID-19. This rearrangement joins TRBV12-3 or TRBV12-4 to TRBJ1-1, with D possibly TRBD1 on 6 matching bases. In nucleotides, the CDR3 is TGTGCCAGCAGATTCGGGGGGCCCACTGAAGCTTTCTTT. As protein: CASRFGGPTEAFF.